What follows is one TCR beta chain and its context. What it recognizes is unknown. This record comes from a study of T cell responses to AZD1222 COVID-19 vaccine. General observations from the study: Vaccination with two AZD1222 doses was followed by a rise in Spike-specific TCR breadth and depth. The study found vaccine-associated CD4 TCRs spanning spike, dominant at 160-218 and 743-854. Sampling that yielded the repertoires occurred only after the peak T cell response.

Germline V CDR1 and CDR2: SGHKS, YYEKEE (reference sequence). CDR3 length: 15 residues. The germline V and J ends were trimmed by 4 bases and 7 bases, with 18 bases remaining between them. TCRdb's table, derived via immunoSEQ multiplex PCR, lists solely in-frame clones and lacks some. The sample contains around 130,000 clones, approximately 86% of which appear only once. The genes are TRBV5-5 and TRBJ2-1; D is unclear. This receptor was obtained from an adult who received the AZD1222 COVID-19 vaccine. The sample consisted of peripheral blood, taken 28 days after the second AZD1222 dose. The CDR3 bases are TGTGCCAGCAGCCTATCGACGGGCGGAAGGAATGAGCAGTTCTTC. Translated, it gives CASSLSTGGRNEQFF.